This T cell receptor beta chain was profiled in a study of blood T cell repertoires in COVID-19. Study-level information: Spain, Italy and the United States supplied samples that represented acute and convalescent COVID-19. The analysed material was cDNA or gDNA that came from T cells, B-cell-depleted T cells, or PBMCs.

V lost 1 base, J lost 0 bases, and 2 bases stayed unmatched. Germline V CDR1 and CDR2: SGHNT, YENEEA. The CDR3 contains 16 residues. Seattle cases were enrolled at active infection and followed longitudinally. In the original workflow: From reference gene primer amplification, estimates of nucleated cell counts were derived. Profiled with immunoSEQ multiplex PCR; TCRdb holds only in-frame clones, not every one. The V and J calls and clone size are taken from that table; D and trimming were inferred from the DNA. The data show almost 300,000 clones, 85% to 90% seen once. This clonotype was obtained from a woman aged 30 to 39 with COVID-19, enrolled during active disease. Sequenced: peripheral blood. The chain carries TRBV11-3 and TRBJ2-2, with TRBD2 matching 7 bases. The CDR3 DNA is TGTGCCAGCAGCTTAGCGGGGGGACCGAACACCGGGGAGCTGTTTTTT. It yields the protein CASSLAGGPNTGELFF.